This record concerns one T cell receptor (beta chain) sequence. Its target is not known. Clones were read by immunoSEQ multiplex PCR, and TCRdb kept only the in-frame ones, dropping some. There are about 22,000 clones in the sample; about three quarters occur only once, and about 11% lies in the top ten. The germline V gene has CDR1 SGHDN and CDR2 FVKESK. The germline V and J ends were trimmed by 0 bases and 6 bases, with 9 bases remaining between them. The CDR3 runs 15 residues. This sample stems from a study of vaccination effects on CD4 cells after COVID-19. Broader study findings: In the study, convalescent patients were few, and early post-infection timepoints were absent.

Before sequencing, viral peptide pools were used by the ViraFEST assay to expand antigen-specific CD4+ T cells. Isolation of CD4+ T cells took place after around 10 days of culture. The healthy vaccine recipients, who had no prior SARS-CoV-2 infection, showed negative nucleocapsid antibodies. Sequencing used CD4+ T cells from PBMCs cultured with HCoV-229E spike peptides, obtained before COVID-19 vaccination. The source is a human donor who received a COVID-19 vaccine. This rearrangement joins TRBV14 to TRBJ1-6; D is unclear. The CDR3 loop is CASSQDGGLNSPLHF. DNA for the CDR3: TGTGCCAGCAGCCAAGATGGAGGGCTTAATTCACCCCTCCACTTT.